This TCR beta chain was recovered during a study of T cells in Graves' hyperthyroidism and ophthalmopathy. Study-wide background: Prior to any treatment, at the point of initial diagnosis, peripheral blood was collected.

Note on this clonotype: Antigen: not known.

The V end lost 6 bases, the J end lost 8 bases, and 19 bases lay between the germline ends. CDR1 is MNHNS, CDR2 SASEGT, per germline. The CDR3 totals 15 residues. It was uncontrolled infection, other autoimmune disease, pregnancy or lactation that excluded patients. Each 10 ml fresh peripheral blood draw supplied the PBMCs. Regions amplified from RNA transcripts were the TCR beta CDR3 regions. Researchers ran a first-round RT-PCR on the TCR CDR3 using the HTBI primer set. TCRdb analysed the multiplex PCR reads with MiXCR anew, one entry per CDR3 protein. The sample records 350,000 to 500,000 distinct CDR3 sequences, roughly 15% being singletons. Overall study results and limits: Ophthalmopathy was model-predicted a median around 6.1 months pre-onset.

Sequencing was performed on blood. This clonotype originated in a woman aged 18-35 years with Graves' hyperthyroidism. The genes are TRBV6-1 and TRBJ1-4, with a possible D match to TRBD1 (6 bases). The CDR3 DNA reads TGTGCCAGCAGCAAGCTGACAGGCGGAGAGGAAAAACTGTTTTTT. Protein: CASSKLTGGEEKLFF.